These 25 T cell receptor beta chains originate from one sample sequenced in a study of tumor-infiltrating lymphocytes in primary liver carcinoma (dated 2017 in TCRdb). TCRdb shows the sequencer as Illumina HiSeq 2500. Starting from about 550 ng total RNA, TCRbeta-specific cDNA was produced by reverse transcription with a constant-region primer and ProtoScript II reverse transcriptase. Three nested multiplex PCR rounds, following a slightly modified ARM-PCR procedure, were used to build the TCRbeta libraries. Each of the first two PCR rounds ran for about 10 cycles and used multiplex TRBV1-TRBV30 forward primers together with a Cbeta reverse primer. Using fastp at Q25 and MiXCR, TCRdb reprocessed the public reads and kept productive beta chains. All rows with the same CDR3 protein become a single entry with the most common DNA and genes. Present in this sample are 45,000 to 65,000 distinct CDR3 sequences, about 80% of which were seen just once. The ten biggest clones cover approximately 24% of the sample.

Total RNA and DNA were co-extracted without cell sorting from around 20-30 mg of bulk tissue using the AllPrep DNA/RNA mini kit. Sequences were obtained from liver tumor tissue from sampling region 5. The label giving this sample's cell subset or site can be read as: tumor region T5, tumor centre. The receptor set was obtained from a man in his forties or fifties with primary liver carcinoma and hepatitis B virus infection.

As to this clonotype: Sequence at one end of the junction differs from germline and may be a read error. The V and J genes are TRBV11-2 and TRBJ1-4; TRBD1 matches 7 bases. This CDR3 contains 14 residues. The germline gives CDR1 SGHAT, CDR2 FQNNGV. The chain's CDR3 is CVSSLGQGDEKLFF. Here the CDR3 DNA reads TGTGTCAGCAGCTTGGGGCAGGGGGATGAAAAACTGTTTTTT.

Worth noting for this clonotype: Germline is not matched at one junction end, which may reflect a read error. The chain has TRBV4-2 and TRBJ2-7, with D possibly being TRBD1 or TRBD2 (5 bases each). The germline V gene encodes CDR1 LGHNA and CDR2 YNFKEQ. The CDR3 consists of 15 residues. CDR3 sequence (DNA): TGTCCCAGCAGCCAAGAAAGGGACCGTCCGTACGAGCAGTACTTC. Translating gives CPSSQERDRPYEQYF.

The chain is built from TRBV20-1 and TRBJ1-5, with 7 bases matching TRBD1. The trim removed 1 base at V and 9 bases at J, leaving 9 bases unmatched. CDR1 and CDR2 from the germline V gene are DFQATT and SNEGSKA (reference sequence). The CDR3 consists of 14 residues. The CDR3: CSARVPGGIRPQHF. In DNA, the CDR3 is TGCAGTGCTAGAGTCCCAGGGGGTATTAGGCCCCAGCATTTT.

As for this clonotype: One end of the junction fails to match germline, which may point to a read error. As DNA, the CDR3 is TGTGCCAGCCGCAAGGGCAGGACCAACAATGAGCAGTTCTTC. Translation gives CASRKGRTNNEQFF. The chain joins TRBV4-3 to TRBJ2-1; D is ambiguous. This CDR3 region has 14 residues. From germline, CDR1 is LGHNA and CDR2 YSLEER.

A note on this clonotype: Germline is not matched at one junction end, which may reflect a read error. The gene calls are TRBV10-2 and TRBJ2-7, with D unclear. From germline, CDR1 is WSHSY and CDR2 SAAADI. The CDR3 is made up of 14 amino acids. The CDR3 region is CASSDFRTRYEPYF. CDR3 DNA sequence: TGCGCCAGCAGTGATTTCAGGACGCGCTATGAGCCGTACTTC.

Comment on this clonotype: The CDR3 does not close with the conserved phenylalanine or tryptophan, likely indicating a read error. The J gene is TRBJ2-3, the V gene TRBV6-6; D possibly corresponds to TRBD2 (5 bases). Germline V gene data show CDR1 as MNHNY and CDR2 as SVGAGI (reference sequence). With 10 bases removed from V and 5 bases from J, the gap between germline ends came to 19 bases. The CDR3 totals 14 residues. CDR3 sequence: CAMPPVGERDTQYS. The DNA for the CDR3 is TGTGCCATGCCCCCAGTGGGAGAACGAGATACGCAGTATTCT.

Worth noting for this clonotype: The conserved phenylalanine or tryptophan is not found at the CDR3 terminus, so this likely reflects a read error. The chain links TRBV20-1 to TRBJ1-2, with D perhaps matching TRBD1 (6 bases). Trimming took off 7 bases at V and 2 bases at J, with 14 bases between the two ends. CDR3 length: 13 amino acids. The germline gives CDR1 DFQATT, CDR2 SNEGSKA (reference sequence). The CDR3: CSEEPQGNYGYTL. The CDR3 DNA follows: TGCAGTGAGGAACCACAGGGAAACTATGGCTACACCCTC.

The sample holds one count of this clonotype. At one boundary the junction diverges from the germline segment, which might be a read error. The V gene is TRBV4-1, the J gene TRBJ1-2; 9 bases agree with TRBD1. This CDR3 region has 14 residues. CDR1 MGHRA and CDR2 YSYEKL come from the germline V gene. CDR3 sequence (DNA): TGCGCCAGCAGCATGGACAGGGGTGCGTATGGTTACACCTTC. This translates into CASSMDRGAYGYTF.

The CDR3 DNA follows: TGTGCCAGCGGCGCGGAGACAGGGGGCACCGGGGAGCTGTTTTTT. This sequence encodes CASGAETGGTGELFF. The chain couples TRBV7-8 to TRBJ2-2; TRBD1 matches 9 bases. With V trimmed by 8 bases and J by 4 bases, 8 bases remained unmatched. CDR1 is SGHVS and CDR2 is FQNEAQ in the germline V gene. The CDR3 length is 15 residues.

This chain uses TRBV5-8 with TRBJ2-1; 15 bases match TRBD2. Unmatched junction bases numbered 15, after V lost 9 bases and J lost 2 bases. CDR3 length: 19 amino acids. Germline lookup yields CDR1 SGHTS and CDR2 YDEGEE. The CDR3 spells CANSPLGLAGGLPYNEQFF. In DNA form, the CDR3 reads TGTGCCAACAGTCCCCTGGGACTAGCGGGAGGTTTACCCTACAATGAGCAGTTCTTC. Supplemented by reference TRBV5-8 and TRBJ2-1, the full variable domain reads EAGVTQSPTHLIKTRGQQATLRCSPISGHTSVYWYQQALGLGLQFLLWYDEGEERNRGNFPPRFSGRQFPNYSSELNVNALELEDSALYLCANSPLGLAGGLPYNEQFFGPGTRLTVL.

With respect to this clonotype: No conserved phenylalanine or tryptophan ends this CDR3, so it is likely a read error. This rearrangement joins TRBV5-4 to TRBJ2-7; D gene unclear. There are 14 residues in the CDR3. CDR1 and CDR2 (germline): SGHNT, YYREEE (reference sequence). Trimming left V 8 bases short and J 0 bases short, with 15 bases between. The CDR3 reads CASSLVGSSYEQYL. The DNA for the CDR3 is TGTGCCAGTAGCCTGGTGGGCTCCTCCTACGAGCAGTACCTC.

The rearrangement links TRBV6-1 to TRBJ2-2; the D gene is possibly TRBD2 (6 bases). V was shortened by 7 bases and J by 5 bases, with 17 bases between the two germline ends. Germline-derived CDR1 and CDR2 are MNHNS and SASEGT. This CDR3 spans 15 amino acids. The CDR3 nucleotides are TGTGCCAGCATCCTCTGGGGGGTTAGTACCGGGGAGCTGTTTTTT. It yields the protein CASILWGVSTGELFF.

This clonotype is large (0.1 to 1%) within its sample. This chain joins TRBV11-2 and TRBJ2-7; 9 nucleotides line up with TRBD1. In germline, CDR1 is SGHAT, CDR2 FQNNGV. The CDR3 is made up of 15 amino acids. V shed 2 bases and J 5 bases; nucleotides not matched to a gene: 7. CDR3 loop: CASSLRWTGENEQYF. The CDR3 region has the DNA TGTGCCAGCAGCTTACGATGGACAGGGGAAAACGAGCAGTACTTC.

Points on this clonotype: One end of the junction fails to match germline, which may point to a read error. The chain combines TRBV4-1 with TRBJ1-1, with D unresolved. Looked up from germline, CDR1 is MGHRA and CDR2 is YSYEKL. CDR3 size: 14 residues. CDR3 DNA sequence: TGTGCCAGCAGCAAAGTAAACTCGGGCACTGAAGCTTTCTTT. Encoded protein: CASSKVNSGTEAFF.

As for this clonotype: This could be a read error, since a much larger clone is one nucleotide away. The conserved final phenylalanine or tryptophan is absent from the CDR3, which likely points to a read error. This chain links TRBV2 with TRBJ2-3; no clear D gene. Trimming cost V 6 bases and J 1 base, with 11 bases left between them. From germline, CDR1 is SNHLY and CDR2 FYNNEI. This CDR3 contains 14 residues. Here the CDR3 reads CASRPPDGTDTQYI. The CDR3 region has the DNA TGTGCCAGCAGGCCCCCGGATGGCACAGATACGCAGTATATT.

This clonotype came up once. For the CDR3, the DNA is TGTGCCAGCTCATCGAAGAGGGCTAGCGGTCAAGAGACCCAGTACTTC. The encoded protein is CASSSKRASGQETQYF. The chain is built from TRBV18 and TRBJ2-5; 7 bases fit TRBD2. The CDR3 runs to 16 residues. The germline V gene encodes CDR1 KGHSH and CDR2 LQKENI. With V trimmed by 5 bases and J by 2 bases, 11 bases remained unmatched.

Note on this clonotype: A junction boundary mismatches the germline segment, possibly from a read error. This rearrangement joins TRBV14 to TRBJ2-1; 7 bases fit TRBD1. The CDR3 totals 17 residues. Germline V gene sequence: CDR1 SGHDN, CDR2 FVKESK. In DNA, the CDR3 is TGTGCCGGCAGCCTAGAGGGTCAGGGGACAGAGTACAATGAGCAGTTCTTC. Translation gives CAGSLEGQGTEYNEQFF.

Within the sample, this clonotype is medium-sized (0.01 to 0.1%). This sequence joins TRBV6-2 or TRBV6-3 and TRBJ2-1, with 7 positions matching TRBD2. The V segment lost 6 bases and the J segment 8 bases; nucleotides outside the gene matches: 10. Germline-derived CDR1 and CDR2 are MNHEY and SVGEGT. The CDR3 runs to 14 residues. The CDR3 here is CASSSDPTSHEQFF. The CDR3 DNA follows: TGTGCCAGCAGCTCCGACCCGACTAGCCATGAGCAGTTCTTC.

With regard to this clonotype: An end of the junction differs from the germline gene, which may be a read error. The J gene is TRBJ2-7, the V gene TRBV11-2; 10 bases align to TRBD2. CDR1 is SGHAT and CDR2 is FQNNGV in the germline V gene. This CDR3 comprises 15 residues. CDR3 in amino acids: CVSSLALAGASEQYF. CDR3 in DNA: TGTGTCAGCAGCTTAGCCCTAGCGGGGGCTAGCGAGCAATACTTC.

J is TRBJ1-5 and V is TRBV12-3 or TRBV12-4; tentatively, D is TRBD1 (5 bases). Trimming left V 10 bases short and J 7 bases short, with 20 bases between. The CDR3 covers 14 residues. CDR3 loop: CANSFRASEQPQHF. The CDR3 DNA reads TGTGCCAACAGCTTCAGGGCGTCGGAGCAGCCCCAGCATTTT.

As concerns this clonotype: The junction shows a germline mismatch at one end, possibly a read error. This CDR3 is CASSDWTGGGYKQYF. CDR3 DNA sequence: TGTGCCAGCAGTGACTGGACAGGGGGAGGCTACAAGCAGTACTTC. The chain employs TRBV6-5 and TRBJ2-7; 10 bases match TRBD1. This CDR3 contains 15 residues. Germline CDR1 reads MNHEY; CDR2 reads SVGAGI.

Concerning this clonotype: At one end, the junction sequence differs from germline, possibly due to a read error. V gene TRBV11-2 combines with J gene TRBJ2-6, with 8 bases that match TRBD1. The CDR3 spans 21 residues. Germline V gene data show CDR1 as SGHAT and CDR2 as FQNNGV. CDR3: CANSMGGDRGISLSWANVVTF. The CDR3 bases are TGTGCCAACAGCATGGGGGGAGACAGGGGCATTTCCCTCTCTTGGGCCAACGTCGTGACTTTC.

As regards this clonotype: Its ends do not fully match the called genes, so a read error is possible. The rearrangement joins TRBV11-1 to TRBJ2-4; 10 positions agree with TRBD2. This CDR3 has 17 residues. The V gene's germline CDR1 is SGHAT and CDR2 FQDESV (reference sequence). CDR3 DNA sequence: TGTACCAGCAGCTTTCCCAGGACTAGCGGTACCAAAAACATTCAGTATTTC. Amino acid sequence: CTSSFPRTSGTKNIQYF. The full variable domain, with the rest looked up from reference TRBV11-1 and TRBJ2-4, is EAEVAQSPRYKITEKSQAVAFWCDPISGHATLYWYRQILGQGPELLVQFQDESVVDDSQLPKDRFSAERLKGVDSTLKIQPAELGDSAMYLCTSSFPRTSGTKNIQYFGAGTRLSVL.

Remarks on this clonotype: This CDR3 is missing its conserved last phenylalanine or tryptophan, likely due to a read error. The chain combines TRBV11-1 with TRBJ2-5; 7 nucleotides agree with TRBD2. The CDR3 spans 15 residues. In germline, CDR1 is SGHAT, CDR2 FQDESV (reference sequence). Trimming removed 7 bases from V and 4 bases from J; junction bases left unmatched: 12. CDR3 DNA sequence: TGTGCCAGCACCCTCGCGGGATTAGCGGGAGAGACCCAGTACCTC. It translates to CASTLAGLAGETQYL.

This clonotype showed up many times. This chain connects TRBV6-4 to TRBJ2-6, with a possible D match to TRBD2 (5 bases). The CDR3 runs to 16 residues. CDR1 is MRHNA and CDR2 is SNTAGT in the germline V gene. V lost 0 bases to trimming and J lost 0 bases, with 6 bases between them. CDR3 DNA sequence: TGTGCCAGCAGTGACTCGGGGAGCTCTGGGGCCAACGTCCTGACTTTC. It codes for CASSDSGSSGANVLTF.